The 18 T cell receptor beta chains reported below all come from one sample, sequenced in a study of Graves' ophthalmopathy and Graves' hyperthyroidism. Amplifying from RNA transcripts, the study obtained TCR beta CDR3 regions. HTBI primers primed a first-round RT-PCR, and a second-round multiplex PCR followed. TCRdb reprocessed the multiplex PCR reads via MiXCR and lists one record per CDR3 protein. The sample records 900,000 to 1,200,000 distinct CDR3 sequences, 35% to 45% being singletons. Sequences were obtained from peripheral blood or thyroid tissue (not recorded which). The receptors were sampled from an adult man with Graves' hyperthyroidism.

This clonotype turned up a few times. CDR3 protein: CSARVTGRDQPQHF. The CDR3 coding sequence is TGCAGTGCTAGAGTTACAGGGCGGGATCAGCCCCAGCATTTT. V and J are TRBV20-1 and TRBJ1-5; possible D gene TRBD1, 6 bases. Germline V gives CDR1 DFQATT, CDR2 SNEGSKA (reference sequence). V was clipped by 1 base and J by 5 bases, with 12 bases between them. This CDR3 spans 14 amino acids.

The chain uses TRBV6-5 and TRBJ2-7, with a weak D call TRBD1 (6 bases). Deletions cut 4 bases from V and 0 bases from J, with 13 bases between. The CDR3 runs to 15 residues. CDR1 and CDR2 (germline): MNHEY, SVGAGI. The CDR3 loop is CASSWTELSSYEQYF. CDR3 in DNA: TGTGCCAGCAGTTGGACAGAACTAAGCTCCTACGAGCAGTACTTC.

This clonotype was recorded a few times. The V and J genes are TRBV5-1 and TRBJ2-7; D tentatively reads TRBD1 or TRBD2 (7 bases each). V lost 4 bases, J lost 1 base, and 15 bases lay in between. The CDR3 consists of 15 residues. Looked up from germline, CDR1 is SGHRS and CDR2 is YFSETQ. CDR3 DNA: TGCGCCAGCAGCCACCCCAGGGGGGGTTCCTACGAGCAGTACTTC. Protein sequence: CASSHPRGGSYEQYF.

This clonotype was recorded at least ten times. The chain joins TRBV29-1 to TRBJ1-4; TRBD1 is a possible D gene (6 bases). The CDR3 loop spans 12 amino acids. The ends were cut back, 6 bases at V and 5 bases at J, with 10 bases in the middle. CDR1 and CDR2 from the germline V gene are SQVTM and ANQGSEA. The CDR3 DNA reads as TGCAGCGTAACTAGGGGGAATGAAAAACTGTTTTTT. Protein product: CSVTRGNEKLFF.

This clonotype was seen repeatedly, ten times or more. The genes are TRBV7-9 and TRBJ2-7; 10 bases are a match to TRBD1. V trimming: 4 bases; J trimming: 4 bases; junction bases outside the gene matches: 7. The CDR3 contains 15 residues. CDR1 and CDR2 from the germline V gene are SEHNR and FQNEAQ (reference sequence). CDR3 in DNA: TGTGCCAGCAGCTCCTCCGACAGGGGGCCTTACGAGCAGTACTTC. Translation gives CASSSSDRGPYEQYF. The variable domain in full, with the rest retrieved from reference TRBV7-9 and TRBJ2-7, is DTGVSQNPRHKITKRGQNVTFRCDPISEHNRLYWYRQTLGQGPEFLTYFQNEAQLEKSRLLSDRFSAERPKGSFSTLEIQRTEQGDSAMYLCASSSSDRGPYEQYFGPGTRLTVT.

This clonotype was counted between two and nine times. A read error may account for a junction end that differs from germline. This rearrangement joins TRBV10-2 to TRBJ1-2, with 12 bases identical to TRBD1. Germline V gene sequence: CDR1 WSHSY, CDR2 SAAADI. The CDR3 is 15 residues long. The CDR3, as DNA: TGTGCCAGCTCACCACTGGGACAGGGGGCGTATGGCTACACCTTC. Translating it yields CASSPLGQGAYGYTF.

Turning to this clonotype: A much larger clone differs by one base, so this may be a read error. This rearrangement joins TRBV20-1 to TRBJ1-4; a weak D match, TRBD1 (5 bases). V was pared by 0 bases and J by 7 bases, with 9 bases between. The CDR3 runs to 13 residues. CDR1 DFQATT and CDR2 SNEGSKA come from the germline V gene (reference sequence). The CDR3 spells CSARDFGTEKLFF. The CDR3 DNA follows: TGCAGTGCTAGAGATTTCGGGACTGAAAAACTGTTTTTT.

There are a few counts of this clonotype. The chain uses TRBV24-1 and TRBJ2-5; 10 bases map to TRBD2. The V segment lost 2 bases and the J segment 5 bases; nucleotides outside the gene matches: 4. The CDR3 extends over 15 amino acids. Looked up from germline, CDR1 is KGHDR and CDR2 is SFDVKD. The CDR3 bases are TGTGCCACCAGTGATTGGACTAGCGGAGGGGAGACCCAGTACTTC. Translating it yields CATSDWTSGGETQYF.

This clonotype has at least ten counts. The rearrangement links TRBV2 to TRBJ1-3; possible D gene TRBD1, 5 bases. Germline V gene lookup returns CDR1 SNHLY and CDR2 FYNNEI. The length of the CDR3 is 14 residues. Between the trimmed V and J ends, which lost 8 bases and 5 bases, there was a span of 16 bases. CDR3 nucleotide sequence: TGTGCCAGCTCCAACCGGAGGGGTCGAAACACCATATATTTT. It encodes CASSNRRGRNTIYF.

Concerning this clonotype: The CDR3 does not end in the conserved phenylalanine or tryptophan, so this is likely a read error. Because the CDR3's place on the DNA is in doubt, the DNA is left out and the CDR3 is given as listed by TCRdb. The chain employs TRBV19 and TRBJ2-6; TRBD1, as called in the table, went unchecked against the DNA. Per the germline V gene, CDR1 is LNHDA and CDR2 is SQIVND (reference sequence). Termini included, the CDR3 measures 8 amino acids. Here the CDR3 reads CASSSRVV.

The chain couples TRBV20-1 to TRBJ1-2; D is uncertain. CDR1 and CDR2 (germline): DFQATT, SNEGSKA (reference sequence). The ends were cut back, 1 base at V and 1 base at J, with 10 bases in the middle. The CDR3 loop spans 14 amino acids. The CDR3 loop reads CSARAASLNYGYTF. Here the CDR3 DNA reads TGCAGTGCTAGAGCGGCCAGCCTTAACTATGGCTACACCTTC.

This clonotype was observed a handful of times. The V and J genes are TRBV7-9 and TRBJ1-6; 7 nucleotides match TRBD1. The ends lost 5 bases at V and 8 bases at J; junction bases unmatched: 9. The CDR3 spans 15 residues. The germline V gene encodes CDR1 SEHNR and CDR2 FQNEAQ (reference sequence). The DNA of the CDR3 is TGTGCCAGCAGCAGAGCCCACAGGGGTGATTCACCCCTCCACTTT. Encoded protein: CASSRAHRGDSPLHF.

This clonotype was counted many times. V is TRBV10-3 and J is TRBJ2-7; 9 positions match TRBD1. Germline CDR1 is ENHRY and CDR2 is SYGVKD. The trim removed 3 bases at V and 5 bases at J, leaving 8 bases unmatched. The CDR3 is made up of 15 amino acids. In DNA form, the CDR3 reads TGTGCCATCAGTGAAGGTTGGGACAGGGTCGACGAGCAGTACTTC. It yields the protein CAISEGWDRVDEQYF.

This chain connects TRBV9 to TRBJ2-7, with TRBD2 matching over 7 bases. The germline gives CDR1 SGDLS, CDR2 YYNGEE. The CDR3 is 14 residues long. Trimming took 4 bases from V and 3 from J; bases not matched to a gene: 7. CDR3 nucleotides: TGTGCCAGCAGCCGAGCGGGATCCGGCTACGAGCAGTACTTC. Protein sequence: CASSRAGSGYEQYF. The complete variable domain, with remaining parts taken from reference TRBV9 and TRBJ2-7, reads DSGVTQTPKHLITATGQRVTLRCSPRSGDLSVYWYQQSLDQGLQFLIQYYNGEERAKGNILERFSAQQFPDLHSELNLSSLELGDSALYFCASSRAGSGYEQYFGPGTRLTVT.

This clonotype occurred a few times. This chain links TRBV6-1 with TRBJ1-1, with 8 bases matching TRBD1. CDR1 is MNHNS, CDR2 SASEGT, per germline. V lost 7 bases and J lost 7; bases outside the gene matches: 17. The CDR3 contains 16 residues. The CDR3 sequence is CASNGKTGVRRDEAFF. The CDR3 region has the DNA TGTGCCAGCAATGGAAAGACAGGGGTAAGGAGAGATGAAGCTTTCTTT.

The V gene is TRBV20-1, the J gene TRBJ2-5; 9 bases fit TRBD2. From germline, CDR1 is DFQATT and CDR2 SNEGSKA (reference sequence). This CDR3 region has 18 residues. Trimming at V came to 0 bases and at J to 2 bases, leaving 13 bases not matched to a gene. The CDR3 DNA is TGCAGTGCTAGAGATCGAGAACTTACTAGCGGGCAGCAAGAGACCCAGTACTTC. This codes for CSARDRELTSGQQETQYF.

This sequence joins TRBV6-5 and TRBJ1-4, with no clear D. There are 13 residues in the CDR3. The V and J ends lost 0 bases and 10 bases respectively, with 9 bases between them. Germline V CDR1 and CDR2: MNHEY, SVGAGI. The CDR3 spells CASSYSNFGKLFF. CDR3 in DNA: TGTGCCAGCAGTTACTCAAACTTCGGAAAACTGTTTTTT.

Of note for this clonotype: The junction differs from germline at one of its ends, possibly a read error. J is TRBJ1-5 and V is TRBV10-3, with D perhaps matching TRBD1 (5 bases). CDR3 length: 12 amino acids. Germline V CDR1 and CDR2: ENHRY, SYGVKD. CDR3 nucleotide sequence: TGTGCCACAAGACAGAGCAAGCAGCCCCAGCATTTT. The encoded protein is CATRQSKQPQHF.